These 28 T cell receptor beta chains share one sample of origin, sequenced in a study of cytomegalovirus exposure and HLA in healthy donors. Clones were sequenced by immunoSEQ multiplex PCR, and TCRdb holds only the in-frame ones, with some missing. The table shows some 220,000 clones, with about 89% occurring only once. Sequencing used PBMCs. The receptors originated from a young woman in good health and CMV-seronegative.

The chain recombines TRBV6-5 with TRBJ2-2; D is undetermined. CDR3 length: 11 amino acids. CDR1 MNHEY and CDR2 SVGAGI come from the germline V gene. The ends were cut back, 7 bases at V and 7 bases at J, with 7 bases in the middle. In nucleotides, the CDR3 is TGTGCCAGCAAATGGCTCGGGGAGCTGTTTTTT. This translates into CASKWLGELFF.

The chain has TRBV28 and TRBJ2-5; D is possibly TRBD1 (6 bases). Trimming left V 6 bases short and J 1 base short, with 12 bases between. This CDR3 is built from 14 residues. Looked up from germline, CDR1 is MDHEN and CDR2 is SYDVKM. The chain's CDR3 is CASSPNRVQETQYF. The CDR3 bases are TGTGCCAGCAGCCCTAACAGGGTCCAAGAGACCCAGTACTTC.

The genes are TRBV6-5 and TRBJ1-2; TRBD1 might be the D (6 bases). V lost 6 bases to trimming and J lost 1 base, with 15 bases between them. This CDR3 has 15 amino acids. CDR1 and CDR2 (germline): MNHEY, SVGAGI. The CDR3 region is CASSRGQFLNYGYTF. DNA of the CDR3: TGTGCCAGCAGCCGCGGACAGTTTCTTAACTATGGCTACACCTTC.

This rearrangement joins TRBV7-9 to TRBJ2-2, with 11 bases matching TRBD2. The CDR3 contains 19 residues. J was trimmed by 0 bases and V by 4 bases; bases with no gene match: 10. Germline loops: CDR1 SEHNR, CDR2 FQNEAQ (reference sequence). CDR3: CASSSTSGRELSNTGELFF. In nucleotides, the CDR3 is TGTGCCAGCAGCTCCACTAGCGGGAGAGAACTATCGAACACCGGGGAGCTGTTTTTT.

V is TRBV29-1 and J is TRBJ2-1; a weak D match, TRBD1 (6 bases). Germline-derived CDR1 and CDR2 are SQVTM and ANQGSEA. Trimming removed 7 bases from V and 5 bases from J, with 12 bases in between. The CDR3 spans 12 residues. DNA for the CDR3: TGCAGCGGCCGGGACAATAACAATGAGCAGTTCTTC. This gives the protein CSGRDNNNEQFF.

V gene TRBV7-6 combines with J gene TRBJ1-5, with 7 bases matching TRBD1. The trim removed 1 base at V and 6 bases at J, leaving 6 bases unmatched. The germline CDR1 and CDR2 sequences are SGHVS and FNYEAQ. This CDR3 has 15 residues. The CDR3 DNA follows: TGTGCCAGCAGCTTAGGAGGGGGCAGGGGTCAGCCCCAGCATTTT. It translates to CASSLGGGRGQPQHF.

The chain carries TRBV7-9 and TRBJ2-1; the match to TRBD2 covers 7 bases. The CDR3 sequence is 17 residues long. CDR1 and CDR2 (germline): SEHNR, FQNEAQ (reference sequence). V trimming: 1 base; J trimming: 4 bases; junction bases outside the gene matches: 10. The CDR3 sequence: CASSLEAGILVYNEQFF. CDR3 DNA sequence: TGTGCCAGCAGCTTAGAAGCGGGAATTTTGGTTTACAATGAGCAGTTCTTC.

The V call is TRBV7-6, the J call TRBJ2-2; 11 bases are shared with TRBD1. The CDR3 totals 15 residues. J lost 6 bases, V lost 2 bases, and 2 bases had no gene match. Germline CDR1 and CDR2: SGHVS and FNYEAQ. CDR3 amino acids: CASSLRDRGAGELFF. The CDR3 DNA reads as TGTGCCAGCAGCTTAAGGGACAGGGGGGCCGGGGAGCTGTTTTTT.

This sequence joins TRBV6-1 and TRBJ2-7; 7 nucleotides agree with TRBD2. V was pared by 5 bases and J by 1 base, with 5 bases of the junction left unmatched. CDR1 is MNHNS, CDR2 SASEGT, per germline. This CDR3 has 14 amino acids. Here the CDR3 DNA reads TGTGCCAGCAGTTGGGCGGGAGAGTCCTACGAGCAGTACTTC. It codes for CASSWAGESYEQYF.

This chain connects TRBV9 to TRBJ1-1; the match to TRBD1 covers 11 bases. The CDR3 length is 16 residues. The V gene end was trimmed by 0 bases and the J gene end by 4 bases; junction bases not matched to a gene: 5. Germline CDR1 reads SGDLS; CDR2 reads YYNGEE. CDR3 bases: TGTGCCAGCAGCGTAGGACCGGGGACAGGGGGCACTGAAGCTTTCTTT. It encodes CASSVGPGTGGTEAFF. Supplemented by reference TRBV9 and TRBJ1-1, the full variable domain reads DSGVTQTPKHLITATGQRVTLRCSPRSGDLSVYWYQQSLDQGLQFLIQYYNGEERAKGNILERFSAQQFPDLHSELNLSSLELGDSALYFCASSVGPGTGGTEAFFGQGTRLTVV.

The V call is TRBV9, the J call TRBJ2-1; 9 bases map to TRBD2. The CDR3 length is 16 residues. The germline CDR1 and CDR2 sequences are SGDLS and YYNGEE. J lost 6 bases, V lost 0 bases, and 7 bases had no gene match. CDR3 sequence reads: CASSVVGGRALNEQFF. CDR3 bases: TGTGCCAGCAGCGTAGTGGGCGGGAGGGCTCTCAATGAGCAGTTCTTC.

The chain uses TRBV11-2 and TRBJ2-1; the D is unclear. Trimming removed 1 base from V and 7 bases from J, with 5 bases in between. Germline assignment: CDR1 SGHAT and CDR2 FQNNGV. The length of the CDR3 is 12 residues. The CDR3 DNA reads TGTGCCAGCAGCTTAGTTCCAAATGAGCAGTTCTTC. Amino acids: CASSLVPNEQFF.

The chain combines TRBV4-1 with TRBJ2-3, with 10 nucleotides matching TRBD1. CDR3 size: 18 residues. J gave up 2 bases and V 2 bases, and 10 bases lay outside the gene matches. Germline V gene data show CDR1 as MGHRA and CDR2 as YSYEKL. For the CDR3, the DNA is TGCGCCAGCAGCCAACTCTTCCGCGGACAGGGGGACACAGATACGCAGTATTTT. Protein sequence: CASSQLFRGQGDTDTQYF.

The chain links TRBV9 to TRBJ2-6, with a tentative D call TRBD2 (6 bases). The CDR3 sequence is 16 residues long. V dropped 2 bases and J dropped 0 bases, with 9 bases sitting between them. From germline, CDR1 is SGDLS and CDR2 YYNGEE. The CDR3 nucleotides are TGTGCCAGCAGCGTGGCCGGGAGCTCTGGGGCCAACGTCCTGACTTTC. This encodes CASSVAGSSGANVLTF.

This chain joins TRBV5-1 and TRBJ2-2; D may be TRBD2 (5 bases). The V gene lost 4 bases and the J gene lost 4 bases, with 20 bases spanning the gap. This CDR3 has 17 residues. The germline V gene encodes CDR1 SGHRS and CDR2 YFSETQ. DNA of the CDR3: TGCGCCAGCAGCCCGGTGGGGTGGGAGCCCCCCACCGGGGAGCTGTTTTTT. Its translation: CASSPVGWEPPTGELFF. Full variable domain (outside the CDR3, taken from reference TRBV5-1 and TRBJ2-2): KAGVTQTPRYLIKTRGQQVTLSCSPISGHRSVSWYQQTPGQGLQFLFEYFSETQRNKGNFPGRFSGRQFSNSRSEMNVSTLELGDSALYLCASSPVGWEPPTGELFFGEGSRLTVL.

V gene TRBV29-1 combines with J gene TRBJ2-7; 11 bases map to TRBD2. The CDR3 is 13 residues long. Germline V gene lookup returns CDR1 SQVTM and CDR2 ANQGSEA. Trimming took 7 bases from V and 2 from J; bases not matched to a gene: 4. The CDR3 here is CSARLAGTYEQYF. CDR3 DNA sequence: TGCAGCGCCAGACTAGCGGGGACCTACGAGCAGTACTTC.

The chain recombines TRBV2 with TRBJ2-5, with 8 bases aligning to TRBD2. This CDR3 comprises 16 residues. From germline, CDR1 is SNHLY and CDR2 FYNNEI. V dropped 4 bases and J dropped 7; count of bases not matched to a gene: 14. The CDR3 is CASSGVGSGTTRTQYF. DNA of the CDR3: TGTGCCAGCAGTGGGGTCGGTAGCGGGACCACCCGGACCCAGTACTTC.

The V call is TRBV6-1, the J call TRBJ2-2; maybe TRBD2 (7 bases). The CDR3 extends over 14 amino acids. The V end lost 9 bases, the J end lost 4 bases, and 15 bases lay between the germline ends. Germline V gene lookup returns CDR1 MNHNS and CDR2 SASEGT. The CDR3 DNA is TGTGCCAGTCGGGGGGCCCGTGGCACCGGGGAGCTGTTTTTT. This codes for CASRGARGTGELFF.

The chain carries TRBV28 and TRBJ2-3; 11 bases match TRBD2. The CDR3 length is 17 residues. Per germline, CDR1 MDHEN and CDR2 SYDVKM. V gave up 1 base and J gave up 3 bases; unmatched junction bases: 6. DNA of the CDR3: TGTGCCAGCAGTTTATCGCGACTAGCGGGGCGAACAGATACGCAGTATTTT. It is translated as CASSLSRLAGRTDTQYF.

The chain has TRBV4-1 and TRBJ1-1, with 7 bases lining up with TRBD1. Losses at the gene ends were 0 bases for V and 0 bases for J; bases not matched to a gene: 7. Germline CDR1 reads MGHRA; CDR2 reads YSYEKL. The CDR3 contains 17 residues. CDR3 in DNA: TGCGCCAGCAGCCAAGATTGGACAGGTCTGATGAACACTGAAGCTTTCTTT. This encodes CASSQDWTGLMNTEAFF.

The genes are TRBV6-1 and TRBJ1-5, with D tentatively TRBD1 (6 bases). CDR3 length: 15 amino acids. Germline-derived CDR1 and CDR2 are MNHNS and SASEGT. The V and J ends lost 1 base and 6 bases respectively, with 13 bases between them. CDR3 region: CASSEGGQGFQPQHF. The CDR3 coding sequence is TGTGCCAGCAGTGAAGGGGGGCAGGGTTTTCAGCCCCAGCATTTT.

The rearrangement uses TRBV27 and TRBJ2-1; D might be TRBD1 (5 bases). Trimming removed 6 bases from V and 0 bases from J, with 15 bases in between. The germline V gene has CDR1 MNHEY and CDR2 SMNVEV (reference sequence). The CDR3 totals 16 residues. CDR3 coding DNA: TGTGCCAGCAGACAGGACGGGTTATCCTCCTACAATGAGCAGTTCTTC. Translation gives CASRQDGLSSYNEQFF.

The chain employs TRBV5-1 and TRBJ2-2; 7 positions match TRBD2. V lost 0 bases and J lost 8; bases outside the gene matches: 4. There are 14 residues in the CDR3. Germline values: CDR1 SGHRS, CDR2 YFSETQ. This chain's CDR3 is CASSLAAREGELFF. CDR3 DNA sequence: TGCGCCAGCAGCTTGGCCGCGCGGGAGGGGGAGCTGTTTTTT. Filled out from reference TRBV5-1 and TRBJ2-2, the complete variable domain reads KAGVTQTPRYLIKTRGQQVTLSCSPISGHRSVSWYQQTPGQGLQFLFEYFSETQRNKGNFPGRFSGRQFSNSRSEMNVSTLELGDSALYLCASSLAAREGELFFGEGSRLTVL.

V and J are TRBV29-1 and TRBJ1-1, with 7 bases aligning to TRBD1. Trimming took 3 bases from V and 4 from J; bases not matched to a gene: 17. In germline, CDR1 is SQVTM, CDR2 ANQGSEA. This CDR3 spans 17 amino acids. Here the CDR3 DNA reads TGCAGCGTTGAGGGTGGGGTGGAGGGGGCAGTCAGCACTGAAGCTTTCTTT. It translates to CSVEGGVEGAVSTEAFF.

This clone occurred once. The J gene is TRBJ2-7, the V gene TRBV9, with 9 nucleotides matching TRBD1. Germline loops: CDR1 SGDLS, CDR2 YYNGEE. There are 17 residues in the CDR3. V lost 0 bases, J lost 3 bases, and 10 bases stayed unmatched. CDR3 in amino acids: CASSVDYGGDRVYEQYF. The CDR3 DNA follows: TGTGCCAGCAGCGTAGATTATGGGGGGGACAGGGTCTACGAGCAGTACTTC.

This clone was seen a single time. The chain has TRBV19 and TRBJ1-2; no clear D gene. The germline gives CDR1 LNHDA, CDR2 SQIVND (reference sequence). CDR3 length: 16 residues. V was clipped by 4 bases and J by 4 bases, with 19 bases between them. As DNA, the CDR3 is TGTGCCAGTAGTACCACCACCCCGCCTGGCTCCTATGGCTACACCTTC. It yields the protein CASSTTTPPGSYGYTF. Full variable domain (rest looked up from reference TRBV19 and TRBJ1-2): DGGITQSPKYLFRKEGQNVTLSCEQNLNHDAMYWYRQDPGQGLRLIYYSQIVNDFQKGDIAEGYSVSREKKESFPLTVTSAQKNPTAFYLCASSTTTPPGSYGYTFGSGTRLTVV.

The rearrangement uses TRBV29-1 and TRBJ2-1; 7 bases line up with TRBD1. Germline-derived CDR1 and CDR2 are SQVTM and ANQGSEA. V lost 6 bases, J lost 9 bases, and 2 bases stayed unmatched. The CDR3 totals 10 residues. CDR3 residues: CSVRGPEQFF. CDR3 DNA sequence: TGCAGCGTGAGGGGGCCTGAGCAGTTCTTC.

V and J are TRBV15 and TRBJ1-3, with D unresolved. V lost 0 bases and J lost 3, with 9 bases in between. The CDR3 covers 15 residues. CDR1 and CDR2 (germline): LNHNV, YYDKDF (reference sequence). This CDR3 reads CATSRDVVSGNTIYF. The CDR3 DNA reads as TGTGCCACCAGCAGAGATGTTGTCAGTGGAAACACCATATATTTT. Full variable domain (remainder filled in from reference TRBV15 and TRBJ1-3): DAMVIQNPRYQVTQFGKPVTLSCSQTLNHNVMYWYQQKSSQAPKLLFHYYDKDFNNEADTPDNFQSRRPNTSFCFLDIRSPGLGDTAMYLCATSRDVVSGNTIYFGEGSWLTVV.